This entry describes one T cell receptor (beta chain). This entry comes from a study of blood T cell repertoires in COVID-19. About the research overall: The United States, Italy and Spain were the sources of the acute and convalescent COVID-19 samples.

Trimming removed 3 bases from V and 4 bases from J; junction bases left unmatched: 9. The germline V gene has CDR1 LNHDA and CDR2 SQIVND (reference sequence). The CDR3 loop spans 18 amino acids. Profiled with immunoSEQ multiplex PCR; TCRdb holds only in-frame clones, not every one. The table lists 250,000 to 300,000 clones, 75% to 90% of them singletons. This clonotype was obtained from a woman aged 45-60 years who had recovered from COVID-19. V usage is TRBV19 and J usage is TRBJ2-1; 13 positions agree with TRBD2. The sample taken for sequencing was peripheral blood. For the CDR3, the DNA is TGTGCCAGTAGTATGGCCTGGACTAGCGGGAGTATTTACAATGAGCAGTTCTTC. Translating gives CASSMAWTSGSIYNEQFF.